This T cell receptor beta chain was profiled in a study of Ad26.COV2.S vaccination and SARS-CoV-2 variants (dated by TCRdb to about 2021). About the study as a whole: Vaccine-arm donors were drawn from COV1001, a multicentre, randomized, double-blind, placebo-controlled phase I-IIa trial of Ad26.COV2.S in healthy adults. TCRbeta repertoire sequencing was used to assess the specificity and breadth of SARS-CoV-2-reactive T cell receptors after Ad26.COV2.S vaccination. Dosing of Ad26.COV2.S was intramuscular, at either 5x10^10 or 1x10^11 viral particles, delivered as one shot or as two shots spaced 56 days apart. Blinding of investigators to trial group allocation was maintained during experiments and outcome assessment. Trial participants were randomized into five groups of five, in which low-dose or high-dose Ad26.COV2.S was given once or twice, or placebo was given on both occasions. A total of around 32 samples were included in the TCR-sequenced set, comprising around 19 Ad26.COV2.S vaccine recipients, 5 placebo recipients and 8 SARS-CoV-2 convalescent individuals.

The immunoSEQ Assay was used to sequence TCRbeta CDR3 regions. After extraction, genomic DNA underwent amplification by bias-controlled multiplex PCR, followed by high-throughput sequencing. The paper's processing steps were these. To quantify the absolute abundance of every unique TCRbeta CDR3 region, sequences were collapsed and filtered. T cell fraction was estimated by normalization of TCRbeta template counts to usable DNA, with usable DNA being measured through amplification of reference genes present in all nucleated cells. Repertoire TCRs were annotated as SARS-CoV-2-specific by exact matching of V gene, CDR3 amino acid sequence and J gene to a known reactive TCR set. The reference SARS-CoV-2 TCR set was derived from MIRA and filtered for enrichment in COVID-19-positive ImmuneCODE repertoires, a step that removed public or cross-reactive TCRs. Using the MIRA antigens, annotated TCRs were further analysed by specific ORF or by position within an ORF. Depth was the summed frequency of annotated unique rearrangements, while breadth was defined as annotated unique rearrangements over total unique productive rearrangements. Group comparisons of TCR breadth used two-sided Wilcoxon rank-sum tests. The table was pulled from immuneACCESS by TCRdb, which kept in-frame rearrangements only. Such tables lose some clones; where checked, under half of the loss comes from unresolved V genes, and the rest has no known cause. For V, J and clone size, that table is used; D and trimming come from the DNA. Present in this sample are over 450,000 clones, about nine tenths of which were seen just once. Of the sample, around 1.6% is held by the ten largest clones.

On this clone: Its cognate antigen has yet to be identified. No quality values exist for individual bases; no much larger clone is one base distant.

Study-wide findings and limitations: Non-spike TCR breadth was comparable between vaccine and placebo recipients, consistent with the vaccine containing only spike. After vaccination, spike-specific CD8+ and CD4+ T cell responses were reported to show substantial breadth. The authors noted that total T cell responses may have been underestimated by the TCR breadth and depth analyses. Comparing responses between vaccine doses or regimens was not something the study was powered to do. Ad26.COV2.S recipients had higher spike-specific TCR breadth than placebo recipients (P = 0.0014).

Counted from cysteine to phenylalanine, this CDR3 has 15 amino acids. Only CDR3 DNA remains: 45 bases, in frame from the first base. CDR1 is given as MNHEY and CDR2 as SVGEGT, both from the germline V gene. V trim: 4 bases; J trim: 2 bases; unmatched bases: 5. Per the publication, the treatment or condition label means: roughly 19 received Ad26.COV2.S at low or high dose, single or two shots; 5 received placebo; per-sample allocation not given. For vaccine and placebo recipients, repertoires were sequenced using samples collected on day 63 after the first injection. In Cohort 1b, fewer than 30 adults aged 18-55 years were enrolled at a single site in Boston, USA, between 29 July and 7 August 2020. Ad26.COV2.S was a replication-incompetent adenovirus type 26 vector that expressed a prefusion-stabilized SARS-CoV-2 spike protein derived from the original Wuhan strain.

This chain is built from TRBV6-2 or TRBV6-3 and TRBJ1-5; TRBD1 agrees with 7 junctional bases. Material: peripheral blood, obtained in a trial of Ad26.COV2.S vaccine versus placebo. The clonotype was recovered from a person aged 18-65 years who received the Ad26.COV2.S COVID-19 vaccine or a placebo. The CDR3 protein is CASSSNRGGNQPQHF. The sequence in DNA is TGTGCCAGCAGTTCAAACAGGGGTGGCAATCAGCCCCAGCATTTT.